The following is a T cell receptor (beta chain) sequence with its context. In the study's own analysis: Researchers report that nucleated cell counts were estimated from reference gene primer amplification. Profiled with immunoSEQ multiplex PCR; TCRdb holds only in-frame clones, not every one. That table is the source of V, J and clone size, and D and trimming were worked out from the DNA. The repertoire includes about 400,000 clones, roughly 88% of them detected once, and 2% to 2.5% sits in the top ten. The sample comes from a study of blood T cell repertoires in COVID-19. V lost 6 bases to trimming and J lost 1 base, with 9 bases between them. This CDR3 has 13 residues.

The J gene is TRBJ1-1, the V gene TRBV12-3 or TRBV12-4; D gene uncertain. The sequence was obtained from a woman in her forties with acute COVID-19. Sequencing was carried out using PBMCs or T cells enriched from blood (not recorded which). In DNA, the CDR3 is TGTGCCAGCAGCCCGAGGGCGAACACTGAAGCTTTCTTT. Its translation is CASSPRANTEAFF.